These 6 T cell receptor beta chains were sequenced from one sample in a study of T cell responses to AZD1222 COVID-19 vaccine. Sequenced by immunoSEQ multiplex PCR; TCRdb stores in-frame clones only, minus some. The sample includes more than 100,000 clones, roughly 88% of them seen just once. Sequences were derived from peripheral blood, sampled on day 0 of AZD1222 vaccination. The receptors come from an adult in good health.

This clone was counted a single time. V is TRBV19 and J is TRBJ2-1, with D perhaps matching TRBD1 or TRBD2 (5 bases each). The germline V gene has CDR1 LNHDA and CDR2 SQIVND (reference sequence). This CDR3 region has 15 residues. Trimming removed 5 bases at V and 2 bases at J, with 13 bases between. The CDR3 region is CASSFVGTTYNEQFF. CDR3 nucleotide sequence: TGTGCCAGTAGTTTTGTGGGGACGACCTACAATGAGCAGTTCTTC.

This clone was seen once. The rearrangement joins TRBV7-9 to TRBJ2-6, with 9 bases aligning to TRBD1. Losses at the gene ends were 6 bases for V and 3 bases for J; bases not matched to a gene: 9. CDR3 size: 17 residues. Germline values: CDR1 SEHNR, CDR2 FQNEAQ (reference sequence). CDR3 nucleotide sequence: TGTGCCAGCAGGACCGGGACAGGGCTAGATGGGGCCAACGTCCTGACTTTC. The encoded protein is CASRTGTGLDGANVLTF.

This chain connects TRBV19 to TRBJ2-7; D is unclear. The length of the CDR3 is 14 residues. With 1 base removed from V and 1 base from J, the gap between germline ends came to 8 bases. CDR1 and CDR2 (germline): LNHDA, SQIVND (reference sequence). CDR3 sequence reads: CASSIAAVSYEQYF. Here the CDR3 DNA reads TGTGCCAGTAGTATAGCGGCGGTATCCTACGAGCAGTACTTC.

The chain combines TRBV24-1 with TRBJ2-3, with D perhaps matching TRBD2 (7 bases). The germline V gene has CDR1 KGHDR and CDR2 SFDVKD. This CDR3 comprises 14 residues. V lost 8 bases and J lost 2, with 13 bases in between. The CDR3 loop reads CATTAGGPTDTQYF. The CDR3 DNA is TGTGCCACCACCGCCGGGGGGCCCACAGATACGCAGTATTTT.

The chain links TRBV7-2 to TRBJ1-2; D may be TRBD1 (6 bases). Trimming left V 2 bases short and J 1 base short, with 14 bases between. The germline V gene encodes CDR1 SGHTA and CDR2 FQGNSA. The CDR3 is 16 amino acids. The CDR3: CASSLYRQDDNYGYTF. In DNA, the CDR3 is TGTGCCAGCAGCTTATACAGACAGGACGATAACTATGGCTACACCTTC.

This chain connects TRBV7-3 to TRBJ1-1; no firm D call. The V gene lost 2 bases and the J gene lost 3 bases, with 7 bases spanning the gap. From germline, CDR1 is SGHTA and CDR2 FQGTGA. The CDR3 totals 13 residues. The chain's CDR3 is CASSLGPDTEAFF. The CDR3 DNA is TGTGCCAGCAGCTTAGGACCAGACACTGAAGCTTTCTTT.